This T cell receptor (beta chain) comes out of a study of neoadjuvant anti-PD-1 for oral cavity cancer. Overall study context: Patients without progression received a fourth nivolumab dose around day 43, then surgical resection on days 50-56.

Germline CDR1 SGDLS, CDR2 YYNGEE. The V segment lost 4 bases and the J segment 4 bases; nucleotides outside the gene matches: 9. The CDR3 sequence is 16 residues long. Six replicates per PBMC sample, mostly from 480 ng of genomic DNA. Here immunoSEQ multiplex PCR was the method, and the copy in TCRdb shows in-frame clones only, minus some. The data show roughly 9,600 clones, with 66% seen just once and around 4% held by the top ten. As for time point: after neoadjuvant nivolumab, at surgical resection. Cohort: HPV-negative, locally advanced oral cavity squamous cell carcinoma patients. Sequencing was performed on PBMCs, taken after nivolumab (anti-PD-1) treatment. The V call is TRBV9, the J call TRBJ2-2, with 8 bases lining up with TRBD1. The receptor was derived from a person between 40 and 85 years old with oral cavity squamous cell carcinoma. The CDR3 DNA reads TGTGCCAGCAGCTATTATCAGGGGGCGAGCACCGGGGAGCTGTTTTTT. It is translated as CASSYYQGASTGELFF.